Listed below are T cell receptor beta chains from one sample, sequenced in a study of cytomegalovirus exposure and HLA in healthy donors. Sequenced by immunoSEQ multiplex PCR; TCRdb stores in-frame clones only, minus some. The table includes about 110,000 clones, roughly 74% detected once. Source material: PBMCs. The origin of the receptors is a man aged 35-49 years in good health and CMV-seronegative. The CDR3 runs from the conserved cysteine through the conserved F or W. D genes are given only for firm matches. Rows may omit the clone size; those that give it use once, few, many or a size class.

D	V	J	size	DNA	CDR3
-	TRBV21-1	TRBJ2-7	-	TGTGCCAGCAGCAATGTGGAGGGCAGAGGATCCTACGAGCAGTACTTC	CASSNVEGRGSYEQYF
-	TRBV5-5	TRBJ1-2	few	TGTGCCAGCAGCTTGGCTCCAGGGCAGTATGGCTACACCTTC	CASSLAPGQYGYTF
-	TRBV11-2	TRBJ1-5	-	TGTGCCAGCAGCTTAGACAGGGAAAGTCAGCCCCAGCATTTT	CASSLDRESQPQHF
TRBD1	TRBV11-2	TRBJ1-2	few	TGTGCCAGCAGCCCCCAGGACAGGGGATATGGCTACACCTTC	CASSPQDRGYGYTF
TRBD2	TRBV10-2	TRBJ2-1	-	TGCGCCAGCAGTAGAAGGACTAGCGGGTTCGATGAGCAGTTCTTC	CASSRRTSGFDEQFF
-	TRBV11-2	TRBJ1-4	-	TGTGCCAGCAGCTCACAGGGCACACTTGGAAAACTGTTTTTT	CASSSQGTLGKLFF
-	TRBV2	TRBJ2-1	few	TGTGCCAGCGGAGACAATGAGCAGTTCTTC	CASGDNEQFF
TRBD2	TRBV9	TRBJ2-2	-	TGTGCCAGCAGCGCTACTAGCGGGGGCTTCACCGGGGAGCTGTTTTTT	CASSATSGGFTGELFF
-	TRBV4-1	TRBJ2-3	-	TGCGCCAGCAGCTTGGCCCCGGGTCGGGATACGCAGTATTTT	CASSLAPGRDTQYF
TRBD2	TRBV9	TRBJ2-3	-	TGTGCCAGCAGCGGTAGACTAGCGGGGGGGTCCACAGATACGCAGTATTTT	CASSGRLAGGSTDTQYF
TRBD2	TRBV7-9	TRBJ2-3	-	TGTGCCAGCAGCTCCAGCGGGGGGTGGGATACGCAGTATTTT	CASSSSGGWDTQYF
-	TRBV7-7	TRBJ2-3	-	TGTGCCAGCAGCTTAACTCCGAATCTCAACCCGCAGTATTTT	CASSLTPNLNPQYF
-	TRBV2	TRBJ2-7	-	TGTGCCAGCAGTGATAACCTTCTAACGAATTCCGAGCAGTACTTC	CASSDNLLTNSEQYF
-	TRBV2	TRBJ1-2	-	TGTGCCAGCAGTGAAACCGGGTACTATGGCTACACCTTC	CASSETGYYGYTF
TRBD1	TRBV2	TRBJ1-1	-	TGTGCCAGCAGTGTCCAGGGGGACACTGAAGCTTTCTTT	CASSVQGDTEAFF
-	TRBV5-1	TRBJ2-1	few	TGCGCCAGCAGTACTGGGGGGAGCTCCTACAATGAGCAGTTCTTC	CASSTGGSSYNEQFF
-	TRBV10-2	TRBJ1-1	-	TGCGCCAGCAGTGCCCCCGGGGGGACTGAAGCTTTCTTT	CASSAPGGTEAFF
TRBD2	TRBV4-2	TRBJ2-3	-	TGTGCCAGCAGCACCCAGCGGGGGACGACAGATACGCAGTATTTT	CASSTQRGTTDTQYF
-	TRBV2	TRBJ1-1	few	TGTGCCAGCAGTGTTGGTCACAACATGAACACTGAAGCTTTCTTT	CASSVGHNMNTEAFF
-	TRBV7-2	TRBJ2-7	-	TGTGCCAGCAGCTTAGCGCCAGGGGCCCCCTACGAGCAGTACTTC	CASSLAPGAPYEQYF
TRBD2	TRBV19	TRBJ2-5	-	TGTGCCAGTAGTACGGCCTGGACGGGGACTAGCGGGGGGCGTCAAGAGACCCAGTACTTC	CASSTAWTGTSGGRQETQYF
TRBD1	TRBV5-1	TRBJ2-2	-	TGCGCCAGCAGCTATACAGGGGCCACCGGGGAGCTGTTTTTT	CASSYTGATGELFF
TRBD2	TRBV11-2	TRBJ2-5	-	TGTGCCAGCAGCTTAGGAGGACTAGCCGAGACCCAGTACTTC	CASSLGGLAETQYF
-	TRBV19	TRBJ2-4	-	TGTGCCAGTAGTATGCGGATTCCCAAAAACATTCAGTACTTC	CASSMRIPKNIQYF
-	TRBV6-5	TRBJ1-1	few	TGTGCCAGCAGTCCCTATAAAAGGGGCACTGAAGCTTTCTTT	CASSPYKRGTEAFF
-	TRBV6-6	TRBJ1-2	-	TGTGCCAGCAGCCGAGGACAGAGTCGTTTAGTTTATGGCTACACCTTC	CASSRGQSRLVYGYTF
-	TRBV6-5	TRBJ1-1	-	TGTGCCAGCAGTTACCGGACAACTAAGAGGAACACTGAAGCTTTCTTT	CASSYRTTKRNTEAFF